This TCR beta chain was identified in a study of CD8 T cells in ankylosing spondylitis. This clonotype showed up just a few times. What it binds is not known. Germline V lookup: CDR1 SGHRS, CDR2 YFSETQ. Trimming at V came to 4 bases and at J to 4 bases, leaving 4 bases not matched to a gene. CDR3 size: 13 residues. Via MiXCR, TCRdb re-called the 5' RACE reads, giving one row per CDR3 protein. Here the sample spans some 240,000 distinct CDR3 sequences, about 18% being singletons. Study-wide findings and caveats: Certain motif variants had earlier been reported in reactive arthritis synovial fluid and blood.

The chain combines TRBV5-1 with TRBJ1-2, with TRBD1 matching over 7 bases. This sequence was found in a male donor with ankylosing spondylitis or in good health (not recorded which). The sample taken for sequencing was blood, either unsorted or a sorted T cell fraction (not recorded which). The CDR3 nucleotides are TGCGCCAGCAGCCCCGGGACAGTCTATGGCTACACCTTC. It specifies CASSPGTVYGYTF.